Listed below are T cell receptor beta chains from one sample, sequenced in a study of shared clonotypes between healthy human individuals. Sequenced by immunoSEQ multiplex PCR; TCRdb stores in-frame clones only, minus some. The repertoire has hundreds of thousands of clones, around 67% of them found once; the top ten carry more than 1.5%. The material sequenced was memory CD4+ T cells sorted from blood. Source of these receptors: a woman in her 30s in good health. Both conserved end residues are part of each CDR3. A D gene is named only where the DNA matches it firmly. Clone size is not always given. Where it is, it says once, few, many or a class for expanded clones.

TRBJ2-1 TRBV5-8 - TRBD2 CASSFWGTSGRANEQFF TGTGCCAGCAGCTTTTGGGGTACTAGCGGGAGGGCGAATGAGCAGTTCTTC
TRBJ2-2 TRBV19 once - CASTRTANTGELFF TGTGCCAGTACTAGGACCGCGAACACCGGGGAGCTGTTTTTT
TRBJ1-6 TRBV5-1 - TRBD1 CASSLGTGVPSPLHF TGCGCCAGCAGCTTGGGGACAGGGGTCCCTTCACCCCTCCACTTT
TRBJ2-7 TRBV14 once - CASSQPTGNEQYF TGTGCCAGCAGCCAGCCAACAGGGAACGAGCAGTACTTC
TRBJ2-5 TRBV28 - TRBD1 CASSARGQGQETQYF TGTGCCAGCAGTGCCCGGGGACAGGGCCAAGAGACCCAGTACTTC
TRBJ2-7 TRBV15 once - CATSRVEGFVHF TGTGCCACCAGCAGAGTAGAAGGCTTCGTTCACTTC
TRBJ1-2 TRBV7-3 few - CASSLNGRGGYTF TGTGCCAGCAGCCTAAACGGGAGGGGAGGCTACACCTTC
TRBJ1-2 TRBV29-1 few - CSVEVGLGGYTF TGCAGCGTTGAGGTAGGGCTTGGTGGCTACACCTTC
TRBJ1-1 TRBV11-2 - TRBD1 CASSPGGGTEAFF TGTGCCAGCAGCCCAGGGGGCGGCACTGAAGCTTTCTTT
TRBJ2-5 TRBV28 - - CASRPSYETQYF TGTGCCAGCCGACCTTCTTACGAGACCCAGTACTTC
TRBJ1-1 TRBV19 - - CASSLNRNTEAFF TGTGCCAGTAGCCTAAACAGGAACACTGAAGCTTTCTTT
TRBJ2-3 TRBV18 - - CASSPLSRTDTQYF TGTGCCAGCTCACCACTTTCCCGCACAGATACGCAGTATTTT
TRBJ2-7 TRBV7-9 few - CASSLEVWEQYF TGTGCCAGCAGCTTAGAAGTGTGGGAGCAGTACTTC
TRBJ1-2 TRBV14 - - CASSQDLGNYGYTF TGTGCCAGCAGCCAAGATCTGGGCAACTATGGCTACACCTTC
TRBJ1-5 TRBV4-1 - - CASSQEGYGNQPQHF TGCGCCAGCAGCCAAGAAGGGTATGGCAATCAGCCCCAGCATTTT
TRBJ2-1 TRBV25-1 few - CASSAKTSSSYNEQFF TGTGCCAGCAGTGCAAAAACTAGCTCCTCCTACAATGAGCAGTTCTTC
TRBJ2-3 TRBV27 - - CASSSRSLGVYTDTQYF TGTGCCAGCAGCTCGCGAAGTCTGGGGGTCTACACAGATACGCAGTATTTT
TRBJ1-2 TRBV18 few TRBD1 CASSSGQGDYGYTF TGTGCCAGCTCATCGGGACAGGGAGACTATGGCTACACCTTC
TRBJ1-2 TRBV6-6 - TRBD1 CASSAGTGAFGGYTF TGTGCCAGCAGCGCCGGGACAGGGGCCTTCGGGGGCTACACCTTC
TRBJ1-5 TRBV6-5 - - CASRRDSNQPQHF TGTGCCAGCAGGAGAGATAGCAATCAGCCCCAGCATTTT
TRBJ1-5 TRBV6-5 - TRBD1 CASSSGTGFGQPQHF TGTGCCAGCAGTTCCGGGACAGGGTTTGGGCAGCCCCAGCATTTT
TRBJ1-1 TRBV2 few - CASSEGSENTEAFF TGTGCCAGCAGTGAAGGGTCGGAAAACACTGAAGCTTTCTTT
TRBJ2-1 TRBV2 - - CASSETYRSHEQFF TGTGCCAGCAGTGAAACGTACAGGTCGCATGAGCAGTTCTTC
TRBJ2-2 TRBV7-5 - - CVRSLPRLAGLNTGELFF TGTGTCAGAAGCTTACCTAGACTAGCGGGACTCAACACCGGGGAGCTGTTTTTT
TRBJ1-2 TRBV2 - - CASSKTAMGSYGYTF TGTGCCAGCAGTAAGACCGCCATGGGAAGTTATGGCTACACCTTC
TRBJ1-1 TRBV19 - - CASSLGQPRRTEAFF TGTGCCAGTAGTCTCGGACAGCCGAGGCGGACTGAAGCTTTCTTT
TRBJ2-1 TRBV28 few TRBD1 CASGGQGAIQFF TGTGCCAGCGGAGGACAGGGGGCGATCCAGTTCTTC
TRBJ2-2 TRBV11-3 few TRBD1 CASGPGTGVTGELFF TGTGCCAGCGGCCCCGGGACAGGGGTAACCGGGGAGCTGTTTTTT
TRBJ2-3 TRBV4-2 - - CASSQDGSAASTDTQYF TGTGCCAGCAGCCAAGATGGGTCCGCGGCTAGCACAGATACGCAGTATTTT
TRBJ2-6 TRBV5-1 - TRBD1 CASSIGQGTGANVLTF TGCGCCAGCAGCATAGGACAGGGTACCGGGGCCAACGTCCTGACTTTC
TRBJ1-2 TRBV5-1 - - CASSLLMDSSEGYTF TGCGCCAGCAGCTTGCTGATGGACAGCTCGGAGGGCTACACCTTC
TRBJ2-1 TRBV7-9 - TRBD2 CASSFSGSITYNEQFF TGTGCCAGCAGCTTTAGCGGGAGTATCACCTACAATGAGCAGTTCTTC
TRBJ2-1 TRBV4-1 - - CASSHRASYNEQFF TGCGCCAGCAGCCATCGGGCCTCCTACAATGAGCAGTTCTTC
TRBJ2-1 TRBV5-1 many - CASSFGGPGDEQFF TGCGCCAGCAGCTTTGGCGGTCCGGGGGATGAGCAGTTCTTC
TRBJ2-6 TRBV9 few - CASSVGQGNTGANVLTF TGTGCCAGCAGCGTAGGGCAGGGGAATACTGGGGCCAACGTCCTGACTTTC
TRBJ2-5 TRBV19 - - CASSITGGAGTQYF TGTGCCAGTAGTATTACGGGGGGCGCTGGGACCCAGTACTTC
TRBJ2-2 TRBV7-2 - - CASSLVRNTGELFF TGTGCCAGCAGCTTAGTCAGAAACACCGGGGAGCTGTTTTTT
TRBJ2-2 TRBV5-1 many - CASSLATGPGELFF TGCGCCAGCAGCTTGGCTACAGGTCCCGGGGAGCTGTTTTTT
TRBJ2-3 TRBV2 - TRBD2 CASRGGLATDTQYF TGTGCCAGCAGAGGGGGACTAGCGACAGATACGCAGTATTTT
TRBJ1-2 TRBV10-3 few - CAITQDSSNYGYTF TGTGCCATCACCCAGGACAGTTCTAACTATGGCTACACCTTC
TRBJ2-3 TRBV29-1 - - CSVGKGGSTDTQYF TGCAGCGTTGGGAAGGGGGGGAGCACAGATACGCAGTATTTT
TRBJ1-1 TRBV29-1 - - CSVRDTEAFF TGCAGCGTGAGGGACACTGAAGCTTTCTTT
TRBJ2-3 TRBV7-9 - - CASSAHLGSTDTQYF TGTGCCAGCAGCGCCCACCTAGGAAGCACAGATACGCAGTATTTT
TRBJ2-1 TRBV25-1 many TRBD2 CASSEVGLAANNEQFF TGTGCCAGCAGTGAGGTGGGACTAGCGGCAAACAATGAGCAGTTCTTC
TRBJ2-3 TRBV28 - - CGTLSGNTDTQYF TGTGGGACGCTCAGCGGTAACACAGATACGCAGTATTTT
TRBJ2-3 TRBV2 once - CASSGFRERDTQYF TGTGCCAGCAGTGGATTTCGGGAGAGAGATACGCAGTATTTT
TRBJ1-1 TRBV28 once - CASSPFDGPLTEAFF TGTGCCAGCAGTCCCTTCGACGGCCCGTTGACTGAAGCTTTCTTT
TRBJ2-2 TRBV18 - - CASSPYGVTGELFF TGTGCCAGCTCACCTTACGGGGTGACCGGGGAGCTGTTTTTT
TRBJ1-2 TRBV13 - TRBD1 CASSNKGTGGLGYTF TGTGCCAGCAGCAACAAAGGGACAGGGGGATTAGGCTACACCTTC
TRBJ1-5 TRBV7-2 many - CASSLSRNNQPQHF TGTGCCAGCAGCTTGAGCAGAAACAATCAGCCCCAGCATTTT